Below, 29 T cell receptor beta chains from the same sample are listed, as sequenced in a study of T cells in localized non-small cell lung cancer. The assay was immunoSEQ multiplex PCR, and TCRdb's table has in-frame clones only and misses some. Seen here are about 82,000 clones, 60% to 85% observed once, and the top ten hold roughly 21%. The sequences come from PBMCs, collected before any cancer treatment. The receptors were sampled from a man between 40 and 75 years old with stage II squamous cell lung carcinoma.

The chain combines TRBV16 with TRBJ1-2; D possibly corresponds to TRBD1 (5 bases). V shed 2 bases and J shed 6 bases, with 10 bases lying between them. CDR3 size: 13 residues. Per germline, CDR1 KGHSY and CDR2 FQNENV. Written as DNA, the CDR3 is TGTGCCAGCAGCCAAGTGTCAGGGAATGGCTACACCTTC. Protein: CASSQVSGNGYTF.

V is TRBV5-4 and J is TRBJ2-1; TRBD2 matches at 10 bases. Germline V lookup: CDR1 SGHNT, CDR2 YYREEE (reference sequence). The CDR3 covers 14 residues. With 5 bases clipped from V and 3 bases from J, the junction kept 2 bases outside the gene matches. The CDR3 spells CASRLAGDYNEQFF. CDR3 bases: TGTGCCAGCAGGCTAGCGGGAGACTACAATGAGCAGTTCTTC. The full variable domain, in which reference TRBV5-4 and TRBJ2-1 provide the parts outside the CDR3, is ETGVTQSPTHLIKTRGQQVTLRCSSQSGHNTVSWYQQALGQGPQFIFQYYREEENGRGNFPPRFSGLQFPNYSSELNVNALELDDSALYLCASRLAGDYNEQFFGPGTRLTVL.

V gene TRBV5-6 combines with J gene TRBJ1-3; 9 bases map to TRBD1. This CDR3 has 16 residues. Germline trimming cut 4 bases from V and 2 bases from J; bases unmatched to any gene: 7. The germline CDR1 and CDR2 sequences are SGHDT and YYEEEE. The CDR3 DNA reads as TGTGCCAGCAGCCCGGCCGGGACAGGGACTGGAAACACCATATATTTT. Residues: CASSPAGTGTGNTIYF. Based on the CDR3 plus reference TRBV5-6 and TRBJ1-3, the full variable domain is DAGVTQSPTHLIKTRGQQVTLRCSPKSGHDTVSWYQQALGQGPQFIFQYYEEEERQRGNFPDRFSGHQFPNYSSELNVNALLLGDSALYLCASSPAGTGTGNTIYFGEGSWLTVV.

This chain uses TRBV27 with TRBJ1-2; D not certain. Between the trimmed V and J ends, which lost 4 bases and 8 bases, there was a span of 17 bases. Germline V lookup: CDR1 MNHEY, CDR2 SMNVEV (reference sequence). The CDR3 length is 14 residues. The CDR3 sequence is CASSWNALTWGYTF. The CDR3 DNA follows: TGTGCCAGCAGTTGGAACGCTTTAACTTGGGGCTACACCTTC.

The chain is built from TRBV5-1 and TRBJ1-5, with 8 bases identical to TRBD1. Germline V gene lookup returns CDR1 SGHRS and CDR2 YFSETQ. The CDR3 length is 16 residues. With 4 bases clipped from V and 11 bases from J, the junction kept 17 bases outside the gene matches. CDR3 region: CASSPGQASGSASQHF. The CDR3 region has the DNA TGCGCCAGCAGCCCGGGACAGGCCAGCGGATCAGCCTCCCAGCATTTT.

J is TRBJ2-3 and V is TRBV5-5; unclear D gene. V was clipped by 3 bases and J by 3 bases, with 8 bases between them. The CDR3 totals 13 residues. The germline V gene has CDR1 SGHKS and CDR2 YYEKEE (reference sequence). CDR3 sequence (DNA): TGTGCCAGCAGCTCCCCGGCAACAGATACGCAGTATTTT. It yields the protein CASSSPATDTQYF. Full variable domain (rest looked up from reference TRBV5-5 and TRBJ2-3): DAGVTQSPTHLIKTRGQQVTLRCSPISGHKSVSWYQQVLGQGPQFIFQYYEKEERGRGNFPDRFSARQFPNYSSELNVNALLLGDSALYLCASSSPATDTQYFGPGTRLTVL.

In DNA form, the CDR3 reads TGTGCCAGCAGCGGTACGGCAGTCTCCTACGAGCAGTACTTC. This translates into CASSGTAVSYEQYF. The rearrangement links TRBV2 to TRBJ2-7; D is undetermined. The CDR3 is 14 residues long. Germline-derived CDR1 and CDR2 are SNHLY and FYNNEI. V lost 6 bases to trimming and J lost 0 bases, with 12 bases between them.

The chain links TRBV7-3 to TRBJ2-1, with TRBD2 identical over 7 bases. The CDR3 has 15 residues. After removal of 5 bases from V and 8 bases from J, the junction contained 12 bases not matched to a gene. Looked up from germline, CDR1 is SGHTA and CDR2 is FQGTGA. CDR3 region: CASSMGGMGIYEQFF. The CDR3 DNA follows: TGTGCCAGCAGCATGGGAGGGATGGGAATCTATGAGCAGTTCTTC.

V and J are TRBV11-3 and TRBJ2-3; D gene uncertain. Germline V gives CDR1 SGHNT, CDR2 YENEEA. This CDR3 has 13 amino acids. V lost 0 bases to trimming and J lost 9 bases, with 10 bases between them. The CDR3 DNA is TGTGCCAGCAGCTTAGATCCTGTAGAGACGCAGTATTTT. It is translated as CASSLDPVETQYF.

This chain connects TRBV27 to TRBJ2-1, with D hard to call. V gave up 2 bases and J gave up 7 bases, with 12 bases separating them. The CDR3 spans 14 residues. Germline CDR1 and CDR2: MNHEY and SMNVEV (reference sequence). CDR3 sequence (DNA): TGTGCCAGCAGTTTAATACCCGAAGGGAATGAGCAGTTCTTC. This translates into CASSLIPEGNEQFF.

The V call is TRBV2, the J call TRBJ2-1; D not resolved. Trimming pared 2 bases from V and 9 bases from J, leaving 26 bases between. CDR3 length: 18 amino acids. Germline loops: CDR1 SNHLY, CDR2 FYNNEI. CDR3 amino acids: CASSELSPEQKSSFEQFF. Here the CDR3 DNA reads TGTGCCAGCAGTGAACTAAGCCCGGAGCAGAAGAGTTCCTTTGAGCAGTTCTTC.

The rearrangement uses TRBV7-6 and TRBJ2-7, with 10 bases that match TRBD1. Germline lookup yields CDR1 SGHVS and CDR2 FNYEAQ. V lost 5 bases and J lost 6; bases outside the gene matches: 1. This CDR3 is built from 12 residues. The CDR3 coding sequence is TGTGCCAGCAGCCGGACAGGGGGCGAGCAGTACTTC. Translated: CASSRTGGEQYF. Using reference TRBV7-6 and TRBJ2-7 for the parts outside the CDR3, the full variable domain is GAGVSQSPRYKVTKRGQDVALRCDPISGHVSLYWYRQALGQGPEFLTYFNYEAQQDKSGLPNDRFSAERPEGSISTLTIQRTEQRDSAMYRCASSRTGGEQYFGPGTRLTVT.

This chain uses TRBV2 with TRBJ1-5; 7 positions match TRBD1. With V trimmed by 7 bases and J by 3 bases, 9 bases remained unmatched. Germline V gene sequence: CDR1 SNHLY, CDR2 FYNNEI. The CDR3 loop spans 15 amino acids. The CDR3 loop is CASNSQGTPNQPQHF. CDR3 DNA sequence: TGTGCCAGCAACTCACAGGGGACTCCCAATCAGCCCCAGCATTTT.

V usage is TRBV6-6 and J usage is TRBJ1-1; D uncertain. The CDR3 has 13 residues. The ends were cut back, 1 base at V and 8 bases at J, with 11 bases in the middle. Germline lookup yields CDR1 MNHNY and CDR2 SVGAGI (reference sequence). The CDR3 DNA reads TGTGCCAGCAGTTACTATGGAACTGCGGAAGCTTTCTTT. It encodes CASSYYGTAEAFF.

This chain joins TRBV4-1 and TRBJ2-4; TRBD1 is a possible D gene (7 bases). CDR1 and CDR2 from the germline V gene are MGHRA and YSYEKL. V was trimmed by 4 bases and J by 9 bases, leaving 19 bases between them. CDR3 length equals 15 residues. CDR3 bases: TGCGCCAGCAGCCCAGGCCAGGGGGGACGGACCATTCAGTACTTC. This gives the protein CASSPGQGGRTIQYF.

This clone was detected a few times. CDR3 amino acids: CASSLGLGQGTGELFF. DNA for the CDR3: TGTGCCAGCAGCTTAGGGCTGGGGCAGGGAACCGGGGAGCTGTTTTTT. The V gene is TRBV7-9, the J gene TRBJ2-2; D perhaps matches TRBD1 (5 bases). The CDR3 covers 16 residues. Germline V CDR1 and CDR2: SEHNR, FQNEAQ (reference sequence). With 1 base removed from V and 5 bases from J, the gap between germline ends came to 14 bases. Variable domain in full (rest from reference TRBV7-9 and TRBJ2-2): DTGVSQNPRHKITKRGQNVTFRCDPISEHNRLYWYRQTLGQGPEFLTYFQNEAQLEKSRLLSDRFSAERPKGSFSTLEIQRTEQGDSAMYLCASSLGLGQGTGELFFGEGSRLTVL.

The chain has TRBV5-1 and TRBJ2-5, with no clear D. The CDR3 has 15 amino acids. The ends were cut back, 1 base at V and 5 bases at J, with 15 bases in the middle. CDR1 is SGHRS, CDR2 YFSETQ, per germline. This chain's CDR3 is CASSLIAEASETQYF. CDR3 DNA sequence: TGCGCCAGCAGCTTGATCGCAGAAGCGTCCGAGACCCAGTACTTC.

The chain couples TRBV2 to TRBJ1-2, with no clear D. V was pared by 6 bases and J by 5 bases, with 7 bases between. The CDR3 contains 11 residues. CDR1 and CDR2 (germline): SNHLY, FYNNEI. The CDR3 DNA sequence: TGTGCCAGCAGGCTACAGTATGGCTACACCTTC. This encodes CASRLQYGYTF.

This rearrangement joins TRBV2 to TRBJ2-7; 7 nucleotides align to TRBD1. The CDR3 runs 14 residues. The J segment lost 1 base and the V segment lost 7 bases, leaving 7 bases of the junction unmatched. Per the germline V gene, CDR1 is SNHLY and CDR2 is FYNNEI. CDR3 sequence reads: CASKVDRISYEQYF. As DNA, the CDR3 is TGTGCCAGCAAAGTGGACAGGATTTCCTACGAGCAGTACTTC.

CDR3: CASSYRDLNTEAFF. The CDR3 DNA is TGTGCCAGCAGTTACAGGGATTTGAACACTGAAGCTTTCTTT. The genes are TRBV2 and TRBJ1-1; D might be TRBD1 (6 bases). There are 14 residues in the CDR3. The V and J ends lost 5 bases and 0 bases respectively, with 10 bases between them. Germline CDR1 reads SNHLY; CDR2 reads FYNNEI.

The chain combines TRBV9 with TRBJ1-2; D is unclear. This CDR3 is built from 16 residues. V dropped 3 bases and J dropped 6 bases, with 21 bases sitting between them. Germline lookup yields CDR1 SGDLS and CDR2 YYNGEE. CDR3 region: CASSGSPGNRGDGYTF. The CDR3 DNA follows: TGTGCCAGCAGCGGCTCCCCGGGCAACCGCGGGGATGGCTACACCTTC.

The rearrangement uses TRBV6-6 and TRBJ2-5; 10 nucleotides align to TRBD1. The length of the CDR3 is 14 residues. Germline V gives CDR1 MNHNY, CDR2 SVGAGI (reference sequence). The V gene end was trimmed by 5 bases and the J gene end by 3 bases; junction bases not matched to a gene: 3. The CDR3 protein is CASSGGTGEETQYF. In DNA form, the CDR3 reads TGTGCCAGCAGTGGGGGGACAGGGGAAGAGACCCAGTACTTC.

This rearrangement joins TRBV11-1 to TRBJ2-5, with 15 bases aligning to TRBD2. The CDR3 is 17 amino acids. The J segment lost 1 base and the V segment lost 4 bases, leaving 4 bases of the junction unmatched. CDR1 and CDR2 from the germline V gene are SGHAT and FQDESV (reference sequence). The CDR3 DNA follows: TGTGCCAGCAGCTCGGGACTAGCGGGAGGTAGCCAAGAGACCCAGTACTTC. Its protein is CASSSGLAGGSQETQYF.

The chain is built from TRBV15 and TRBJ2-7; the match to TRBD1 covers 7 bases. The CDR3 contains 15 residues. Germline loops: CDR1 LNHNV, CDR2 YYDKDF (reference sequence). Trimming removed 3 bases from V and 3 bases from J; junction bases left unmatched: 8. The CDR3 nucleotides read TGTGCCACCAGCAGGACACGGGACAGATTCTACGAGCAGTACTTC. This sequence encodes CATSRTRDRFYEQYF.

The gene calls are TRBV5-1 and TRBJ1-5; D possibly corresponds to TRBD1 (6 bases). This CDR3 is 15 amino acids long. Per germline, CDR1 SGHRS and CDR2 YFSETQ. The V end lost 4 bases, the J end lost 7 bases, and 18 bases lay between the germline ends. The CDR3 DNA is TGCGCCAGCAGCCAGGAGGGGGAGGGGAAGCAGCCCCAGCATTTT. Translated, it gives CASSQEGEGKQPQHF.

V usage is TRBV28 and J usage is TRBJ2-1, with 8 bases lining up with TRBD2. Germline V gives CDR1 MDHEN, CDR2 SYDVKM. CDR3 size: 17 residues. V gave up 5 bases and J gave up 5 bases; unmatched junction bases: 14. CDR3 coding DNA: TGTGCCAGCAGTACTAACCCGACTAGCGTTTTTGACAATGAGCAGTTCTTC. Protein sequence: CASSTNPTSVFDNEQFF.

The chain has TRBV5-1 and TRBJ2-5; D possibly uses TRBD1 or TRBD2 (5 bases each). The CDR3 contains 16 residues. CDR1 and CDR2 (germline): SGHRS, YFSETQ. Trimming removed 0 bases at V and 5 bases at J, with 17 bases between. The CDR3 spells CASSLVGDGAQETQYF. CDR3 DNA sequence: TGCGCCAGCAGCTTGGTGGGTGACGGGGCGCAGGAGACCCAGTACTTC.

On this clone: The limits of the CDR3 on the DNA are not certain, so only TCRdb's listed CDR3 is given. The CDR3 is CASSSSGQPNSPLHF. The genes are TRBV7-9 and TRBJ1-6; the table's D call, TRBD1, has no DNA check behind it. The CDR3 extends over 15 residues, inclusive of both ends. Germline V gene data show CDR1 as SEHNR and CDR2 as FQNEAQ (reference sequence).

This clone has only a few counts. V and J are TRBV5-7 and TRBJ1-4; D might be TRBD1 (5 bases). TRBV5-7 belongs to the ORF category, with a function that is uncertain. The CDR3 is made up of 16 amino acids. The V and J ends lost 4 bases and 8 bases respectively, with 21 bases between them. For the CDR3, the DNA is TGTGCCAGCAGCCCCCCGTGGCCGGGGGGTGGAGAAAAACTGTTTTTT. Its protein is CASSPPWPGGGEKLFF.